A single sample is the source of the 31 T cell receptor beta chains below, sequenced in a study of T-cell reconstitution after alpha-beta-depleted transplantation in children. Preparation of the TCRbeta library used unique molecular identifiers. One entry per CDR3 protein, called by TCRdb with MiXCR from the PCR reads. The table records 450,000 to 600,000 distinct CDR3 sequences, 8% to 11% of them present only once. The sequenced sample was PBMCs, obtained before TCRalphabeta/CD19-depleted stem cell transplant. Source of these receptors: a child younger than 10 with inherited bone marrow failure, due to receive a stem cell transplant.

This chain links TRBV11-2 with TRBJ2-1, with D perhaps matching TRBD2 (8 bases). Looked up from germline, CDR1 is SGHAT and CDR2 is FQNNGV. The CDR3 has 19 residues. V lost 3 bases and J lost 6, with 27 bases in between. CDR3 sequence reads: CASSLEGGRLAYMGNEQFF. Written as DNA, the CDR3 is TGTGCCAGCAGCTTGGAAGGGGGCCGACTAGCGTACATGGGCAATGAGCAGTTCTTC.

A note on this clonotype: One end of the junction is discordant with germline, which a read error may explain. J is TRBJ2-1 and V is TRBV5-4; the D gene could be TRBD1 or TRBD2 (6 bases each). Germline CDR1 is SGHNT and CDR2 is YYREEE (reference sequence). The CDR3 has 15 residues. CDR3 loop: CASSGGGPGPNGQFF. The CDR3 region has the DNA TGTGCCAGCAGCGGAGGGGGTCCGGGTCCCAATGGGCAGTTCTTC.

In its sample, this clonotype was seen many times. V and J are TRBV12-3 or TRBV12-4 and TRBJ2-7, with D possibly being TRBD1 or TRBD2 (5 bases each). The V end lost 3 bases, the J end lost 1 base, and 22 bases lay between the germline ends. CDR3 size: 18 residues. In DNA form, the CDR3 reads TGTGCCAGCAGTTTGGAAGGCTGGGGGAATAGCTTGTCCTACGAGCAGTACTTC. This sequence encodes CASSLEGWGNSLSYEQYF.

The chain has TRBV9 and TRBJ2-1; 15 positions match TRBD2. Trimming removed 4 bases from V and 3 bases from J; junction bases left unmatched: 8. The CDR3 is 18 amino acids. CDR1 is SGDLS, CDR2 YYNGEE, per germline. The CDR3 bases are TGTGCCAGCAGCCCGGAGGGGACTAGCGGGAGGTACTACAATGAGCAGTTCTTC. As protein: CASSPEGTSGRYYNEQFF.

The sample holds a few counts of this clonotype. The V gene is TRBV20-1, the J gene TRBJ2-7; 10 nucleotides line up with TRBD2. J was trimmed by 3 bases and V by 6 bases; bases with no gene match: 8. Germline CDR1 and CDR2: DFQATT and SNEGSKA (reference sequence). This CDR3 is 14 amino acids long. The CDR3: CSARLAGRDYEQYF. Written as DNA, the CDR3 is TGCAGTGCCAGACTAGCGGGTCGGGACTACGAGCAGTACTTC.

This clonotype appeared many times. In nucleotides, the CDR3 is TGTGCCACCAGCCCTACTAGCGGGAGGGCCTACAATGAGCAGTTCTTC. This translates into CATSPTSGRAYNEQFF. The chain carries TRBV15 and TRBJ2-1; 13 nucleotides match TRBD2. From germline, CDR1 is LNHNV and CDR2 YYDKDF (reference sequence). After removal of 5 bases from V and 2 bases from J, the junction contained 3 bases not matched to a gene. The CDR3 length is 16 residues.

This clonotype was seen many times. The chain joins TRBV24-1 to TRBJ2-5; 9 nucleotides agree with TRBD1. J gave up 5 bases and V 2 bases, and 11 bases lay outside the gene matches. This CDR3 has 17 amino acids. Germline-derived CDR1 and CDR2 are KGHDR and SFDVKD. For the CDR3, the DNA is TGTGCCACCAGTGATTACACAGGGGGCGAAATGGAGGAGACCCAGTACTTC. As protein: CATSDYTGGEMEETQYF.

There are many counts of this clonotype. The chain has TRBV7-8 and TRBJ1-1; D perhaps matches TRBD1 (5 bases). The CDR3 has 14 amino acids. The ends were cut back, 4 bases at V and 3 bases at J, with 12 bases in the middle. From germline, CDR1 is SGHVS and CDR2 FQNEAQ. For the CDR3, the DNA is TGTGCCAGCAGCTCCCGGGGGGTCGACACTGAAGCTTTCTTT. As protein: CASSSRGVDTEAFF.

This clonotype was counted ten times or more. CDR3 sequence: CASSVIWAQYF. The DNA for the CDR3 is TGTGCCAGCAGTGTCATCTGGGCCCAGTACTTC. The chain links TRBV25-1 to TRBJ2-5; D not resolved. The CDR3 sequence is 11 residues long. The germline gives CDR1 MGHDK, CDR2 SYGVNS. Trimming removed 4 bases at V and 9 bases at J, with 9 bases between.

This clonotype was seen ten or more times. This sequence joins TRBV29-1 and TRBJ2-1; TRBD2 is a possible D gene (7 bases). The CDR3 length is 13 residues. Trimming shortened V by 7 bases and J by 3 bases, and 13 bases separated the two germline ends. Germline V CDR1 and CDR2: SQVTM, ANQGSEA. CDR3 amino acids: CSAGDYLYNEQFF. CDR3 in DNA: TGCAGCGCAGGGGACTACCTCTACAATGAGCAGTTCTTC.

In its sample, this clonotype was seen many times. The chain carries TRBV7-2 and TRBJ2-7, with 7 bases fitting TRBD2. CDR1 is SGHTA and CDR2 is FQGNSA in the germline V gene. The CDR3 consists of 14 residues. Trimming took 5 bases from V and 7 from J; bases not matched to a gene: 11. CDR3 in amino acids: CASSAGTTLGEQYF. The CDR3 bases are TGTGCCAGCAGCGCCGGGACTACGCTGGGGGAGCAGTACTTC.

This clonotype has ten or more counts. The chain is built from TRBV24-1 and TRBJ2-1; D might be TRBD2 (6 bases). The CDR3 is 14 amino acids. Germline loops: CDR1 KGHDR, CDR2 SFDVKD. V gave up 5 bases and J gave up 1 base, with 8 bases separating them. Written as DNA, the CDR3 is TGTGCCACCAGTGGCGGGACTTCCTACAATGAGCAGTTCTTC. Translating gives CATSGGTSYNEQFF.

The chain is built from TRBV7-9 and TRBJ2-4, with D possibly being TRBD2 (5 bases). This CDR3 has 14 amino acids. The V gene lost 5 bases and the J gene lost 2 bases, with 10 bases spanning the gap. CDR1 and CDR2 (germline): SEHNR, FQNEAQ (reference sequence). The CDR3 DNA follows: TGTGCCAGCAGCGGACTCGGATCCAAAAACATTCAGTACTTC. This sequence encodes CASSGLGSKNIQYF.

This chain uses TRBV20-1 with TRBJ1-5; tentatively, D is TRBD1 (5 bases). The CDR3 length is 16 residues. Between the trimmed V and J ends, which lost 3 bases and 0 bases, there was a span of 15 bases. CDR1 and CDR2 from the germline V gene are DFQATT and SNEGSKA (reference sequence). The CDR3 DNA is TGCAGTGCTAGGCAATCAGGGTTTCTTAGCAATCAGCCCCAGCATTTT. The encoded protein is CSARQSGFLSNQPQHF.

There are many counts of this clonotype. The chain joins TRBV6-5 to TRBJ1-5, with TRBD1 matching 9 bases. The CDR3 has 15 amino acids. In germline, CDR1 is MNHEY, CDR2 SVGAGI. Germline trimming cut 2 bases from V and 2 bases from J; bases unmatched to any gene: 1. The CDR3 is CASSYRDRGNQPQHF. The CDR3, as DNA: TGTGCCAGCAGTTACCGGGACAGGGGCAATCAGCCCCAGCATTTT.

CDR3 nucleotide sequence: TGTGCCAGCAGGCGGACAGCCGGCCCTTACAATGAGCAGTTCTTC. This sequence encodes CASRRTAGPYNEQFF. The chain has TRBV6-2 or TRBV6-3 and TRBJ2-1; tentatively, D is TRBD1 (6 bases). The CDR3 consists of 15 residues. The ends were cut back, 6 bases at V and 4 bases at J, with 16 bases in the middle. Per germline, CDR1 MNHEY and CDR2 SVGEGT.

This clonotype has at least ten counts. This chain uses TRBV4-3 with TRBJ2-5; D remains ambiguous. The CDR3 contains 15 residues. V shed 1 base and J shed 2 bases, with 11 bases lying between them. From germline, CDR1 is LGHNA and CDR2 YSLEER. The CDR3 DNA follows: TGCGCCAGCAGCCAAGTATTGAAGTCACAAGAGACCCAGTACTTC. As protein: CASSQVLKSQETQYF.

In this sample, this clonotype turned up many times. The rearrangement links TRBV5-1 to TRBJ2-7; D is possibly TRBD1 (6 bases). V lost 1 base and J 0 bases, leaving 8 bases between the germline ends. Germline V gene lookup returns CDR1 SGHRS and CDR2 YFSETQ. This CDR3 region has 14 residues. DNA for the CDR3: TGCGCCAGCAGCTTGAAGGGGGACTCCTACGAGCAGTACTTC. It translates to CASSLKGDSYEQYF.

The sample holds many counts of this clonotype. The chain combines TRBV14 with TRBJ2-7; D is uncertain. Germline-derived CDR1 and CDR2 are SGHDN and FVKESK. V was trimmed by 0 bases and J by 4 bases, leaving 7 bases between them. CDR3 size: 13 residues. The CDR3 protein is CASSQDPAYEQYF. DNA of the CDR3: TGTGCCAGCAGCCAAGACCCCGCTTACGAGCAGTACTTC. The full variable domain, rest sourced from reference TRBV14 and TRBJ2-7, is EAGVTQFPSHSVIEKGQTVTLRCDPISGHDNLYWYRRVMGKEIKFLLHFVKESKQDESGMPNNRFLAERTGGTYSTLKVQPAELEDSGVYFCASSQDPAYEQYFGPGTRLTVT.

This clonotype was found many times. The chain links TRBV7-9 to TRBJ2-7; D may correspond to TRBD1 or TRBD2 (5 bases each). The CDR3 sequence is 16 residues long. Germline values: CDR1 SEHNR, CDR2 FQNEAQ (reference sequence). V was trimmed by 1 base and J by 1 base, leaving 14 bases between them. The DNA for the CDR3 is TGTGCCAGCAGCTTAGGCGTCGGGACGCGGTCCTACGAGCAGTACTTC. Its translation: CASSLGVGTRSYEQYF.

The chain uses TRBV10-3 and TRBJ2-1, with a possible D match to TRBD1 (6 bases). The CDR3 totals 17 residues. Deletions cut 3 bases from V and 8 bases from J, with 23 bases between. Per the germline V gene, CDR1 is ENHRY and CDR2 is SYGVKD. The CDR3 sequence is CAISDASYLTRGDEQFF. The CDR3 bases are TGTGCCATCAGTGACGCCTCTTATCTTACCAGGGGCGATGAGCAGTTCTTC.

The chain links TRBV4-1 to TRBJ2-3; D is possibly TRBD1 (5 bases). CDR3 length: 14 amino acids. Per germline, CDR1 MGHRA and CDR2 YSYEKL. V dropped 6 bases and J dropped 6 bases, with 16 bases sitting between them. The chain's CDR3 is CASSQPGRSDTQYF. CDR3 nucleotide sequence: TGCGCCAGCAGTCAACCAGGGCGATCCGATACGCAGTATTTT.

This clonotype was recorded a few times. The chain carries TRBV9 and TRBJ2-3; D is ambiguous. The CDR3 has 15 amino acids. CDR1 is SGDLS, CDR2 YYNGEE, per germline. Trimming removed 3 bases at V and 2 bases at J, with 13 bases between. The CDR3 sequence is CASSAVPTNTDTQYF. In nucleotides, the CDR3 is TGTGCCAGCAGCGCGGTCCCAACCAACACAGATACGCAGTATTTT.

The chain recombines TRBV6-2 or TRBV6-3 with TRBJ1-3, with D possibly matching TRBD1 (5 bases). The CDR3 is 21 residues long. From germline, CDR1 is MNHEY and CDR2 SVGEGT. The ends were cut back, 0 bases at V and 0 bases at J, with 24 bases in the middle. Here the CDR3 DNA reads TGTGCCAGCAGTTACTCGAAGTCCCTTGGGGCAGGGACGACCTCTGGAAACACCATATATTTT. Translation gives CASSYSKSLGAGTTSGNTIYF.

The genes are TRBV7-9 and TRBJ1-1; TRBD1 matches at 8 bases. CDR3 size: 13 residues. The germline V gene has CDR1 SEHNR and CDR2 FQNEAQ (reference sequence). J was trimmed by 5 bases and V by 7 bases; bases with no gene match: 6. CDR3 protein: CASNRQGITEAFF. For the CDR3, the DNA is TGTGCCAGCAATAGACAGGGGATTACTGAAGCTTTCTTT.

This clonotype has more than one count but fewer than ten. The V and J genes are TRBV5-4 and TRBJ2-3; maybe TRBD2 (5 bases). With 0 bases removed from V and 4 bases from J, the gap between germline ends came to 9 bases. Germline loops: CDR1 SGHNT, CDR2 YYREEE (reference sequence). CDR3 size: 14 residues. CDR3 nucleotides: TGTGCCAGCAGCTTGGATCTAGCCGCAGATACGCAGTATTTT. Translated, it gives CASSLDLAADTQYF.

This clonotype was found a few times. For the CDR3, the DNA is TGCAGTGCTAGTTGGCCAGGGACTTATGGCTACACCTTC. Protein: CSASWPGTYGYTF. The rearrangement joins TRBV20-1 to TRBJ1-2; possibly TRBD1 for D (5 bases). The CDR3 is 13 amino acids. The V and J ends lost 3 bases and 5 bases respectively, with 13 bases between them. From germline, CDR1 is DFQATT and CDR2 SNEGSKA (reference sequence).

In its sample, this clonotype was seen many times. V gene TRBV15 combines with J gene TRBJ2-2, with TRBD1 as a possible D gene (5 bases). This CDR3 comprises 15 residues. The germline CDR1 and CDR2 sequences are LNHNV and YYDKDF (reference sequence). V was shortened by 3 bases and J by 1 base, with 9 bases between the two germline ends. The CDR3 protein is CATSRTVLNTGELFF. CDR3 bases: TGTGCCACCAGCAGGACAGTATTGAACACCGGGGAGCTGTTTTTT.

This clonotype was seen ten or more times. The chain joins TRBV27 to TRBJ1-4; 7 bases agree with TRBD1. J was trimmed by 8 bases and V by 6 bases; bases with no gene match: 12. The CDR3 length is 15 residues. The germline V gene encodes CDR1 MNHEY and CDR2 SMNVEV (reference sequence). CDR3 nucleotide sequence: TGTGCCAGCAGCCCCGTACCCAGGGGGGACGAAAAACTGTTTTTT. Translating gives CASSPVPRGDEKLFF.

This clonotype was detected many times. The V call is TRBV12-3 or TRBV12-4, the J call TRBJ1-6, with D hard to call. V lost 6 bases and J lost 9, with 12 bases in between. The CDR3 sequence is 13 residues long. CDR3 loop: CASRVGLGSPLHF. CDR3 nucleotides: TGTGCCAGCAGAGTAGGGTTGGGTTCACCCCTCCACTTT.

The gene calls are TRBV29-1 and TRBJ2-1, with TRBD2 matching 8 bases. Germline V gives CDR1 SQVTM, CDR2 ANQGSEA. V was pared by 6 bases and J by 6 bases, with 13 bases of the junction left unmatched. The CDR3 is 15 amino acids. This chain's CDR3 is CSVPRRISGTNEQFF. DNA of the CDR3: TGCAGCGTCCCACGACGAATTAGCGGGACCAATGAGCAGTTCTTC.